Presented here are 2 T cell receptor beta chains from one specimen sequenced in a study of blood T cell repertoires in COVID-19. TCRdb's table, derived via immunoSEQ multiplex PCR, lists solely in-frame clones and lacks some. The sample shows 150,000 to 200,000 clones, under 85% of them seen only once. The specimen was peripheral blood. All receptors derive from an elderly man with COVID-19, enrolled during active disease.

This clone was counted only a few times. One end of the junction is discordant with germline, which a read error may explain. The chain links TRBV20-1 to TRBJ1-2, with 8 nucleotides matching TRBD1. This CDR3 is 8 amino acids long. From germline, CDR1 is DFQATT and CDR2 SNEGSKA (reference sequence). The CDR3: CRGDRSNF. The CDR3 DNA is TGCAGGGGGGACAGGTCCAACTTC.

This clone has more than one count but fewer than ten. The V and J genes are TRBV7-2 and TRBJ1-6, with 7 bases fitting TRBD1. The V gene end was trimmed by 1 base and the J gene end by 6 bases; junction bases not matched to a gene: 6. This CDR3 comprises 16 residues. Germline V CDR1 and CDR2: SGHTA, FQGNSA. The CDR3: CASSLVHGTANSPLHF. The DNA for the CDR3 is TGTGCCAGCAGCTTAGTTCACGGGACAGCTAATTCACCCCTCCACTTT.